This TCR beta chain was sequenced for a study of PD-1 blockade in classical Hodgkin lymphoma (dated by TCRdb to about 2020). Study-level background: To define a peripheral blood immune signature of response to PD-1 blockade in classical Hodgkin lymphoma, the study combined TCR beta sequencing with CyTOF. What the study reported, not specific to this receptor: The study was restricted to a single clinical trial cohort, and the causes of repertoire differences, possibly disease activity or prior therapy, were left undefined. Newly diagnosed patients were reported to have lower baseline TCR diversity than healthy donors, and relapsed/refractory patients were reported to have lower baseline TCR diversity still.

The Qiagen DNeasy kit was used to extract genomic DNA both from unsorted PBMCs and from the negatively selected CD4+ and CD8+ fractions. Amplification of TCR beta CDR3 regions was done by immunoSEQ multiplex PCR with primers that anneal to V and J segments. A synthetic immune receptor repertoire was used to minimize amplification bias, and any remaining bias was removed computationally after sequencing. In the paper's pipeline: Custom Python scripts were used to quantify repertoire diversity as the Shannon entropy index. The unsorted, CD4+ and CD8+ repertoires were each analyzed separately, with the exception of combined analyses, where CD4+ and CD8+ sequences were merged in silico. As stored in TCRdb, this immuneACCESS dataset retains in-frame rearrangements with V and J assigned. A fraction of the clones does not appear; measured against another copy, unresolved V genes explain less than half of the discrepancy, and the remainder lacks a known reason. That table gives V, J and clone size, and the DNA gave D and trimming. The table for this sample lists about 32,000 clones; about 87% of them were counted only once. The ten largest clones take up roughly 1.2% of the sample.

The sample's time point label, decoded: newly diagnosed, previously untreated cHL patient sample. Magnetic negative selection with a Miltenyi CD4+ T cell isolation kit was used to purify CD4+ T cells from thawed PBMCs. PBMCs from patients with newly diagnosed, previously untreated classical Hodgkin lymphoma were sequenced as a comparison group for the relapsed/refractory trial patients. After peripheral blood was drawn into 8 mL Vacutainer Cell Preparation Tubes, PBMCs were isolated by centrifugation and then cryopreserved. Purified CD4+ and CD8+ fractions were prepared only for cases where an additional PBMC sample was available. On LS columns in a quadroMACS separator, the magnetically labelled cells were depleted, and the flow-through was collected as the purified fraction. The germline V gene encodes CDR1 KGHSH and CDR2 LQKENI. V is cut back by 6 bases and J by 0 bases, with 8 bases in the junction unmatched. CDR3 length: 16 amino acids, cysteine to phenylalanine. Solely the CDR3 DNA is kept, with 48 bases framed from the first base.

On this clone itself: No cognate antigen has been identified for it. Nothing much larger sits one base from this clone, and base qualities are not available.

Sequenced input: CD4+ T cells from blood. The origin of this receptor is a human donor with classical Hodgkin lymphoma. The rearranged segments are TRBV18 and TRBJ2-1; TRBD1 agrees with 7 junctional bases. Read as DNA, the sequence is TGTGCCAGCTCTCCTATACGACAGGGCTCCTACAATGAGCAGTTCTTC. Translated, it gives CASSPIRQGSYNEQFF.